One and the same sample provided the 10 T cell receptor beta chains below, sequenced in a study of response to subunit inactivated influenza vaccine. TCRdb ran MiXCR on the RT-PCR reads and lists one entry per CDR3 protein. This table has approximately 160,000 distinct CDR3 sequences, about 10% appearing once. This material consisted of CD8+ T cells sorted from PBMCs, taken around 25 months after vaccination. The receptors were sampled from a man in his fifties or sixties who received an inactivated influenza vaccine.

The genes are TRBV20-1 and TRBJ2-5; D perhaps matches TRBD2 (5 bases). The V gene's germline CDR1 is DFQATT and CDR2 SNEGSKA (reference sequence). V was cut by 3 bases and J by 1 base, with 12 bases left in between. The CDR3 extends over 14 amino acids. CDR3 amino acids: CSASDPGFQETQYF. CDR3 sequence (DNA): TGCAGTGCTAGCGACCCGGGGTTCCAAGAGACCCAGTACTTC.

This clonotype came up a few times. The chain uses TRBV7-8 and TRBJ2-1; TRBD2 is a possible D gene (5 bases). The CDR3 has 16 residues. The germline V gene has CDR1 SGHVS and CDR2 FQNEAQ. Trimming cost V 5 bases and J 2 bases, with 16 bases left between them. CDR3 in DNA: TGTGCCAGCAGCCCCCTCCCGGGAAGAACCTACAATGAGCAGTTCTTC. It codes for CASSPLPGRTYNEQFF.

This clonotype was observed at least ten times. The V gene is TRBV4-3, the J gene TRBJ2-1, with TRBD1 matching over 10 bases. V gave up 5 bases and J gave up 3 bases; unmatched junction bases: 1. This CDR3 comprises 14 residues. Germline loops: CDR1 LGHNA, CDR2 YSLEER. The CDR3 DNA is TGCGCCAGCAGCGACAGGGGGCTCTACAATGAGCAGTTCTTC. Translation gives CASSDRGLYNEQFF.

This clonotype was counted only a few times. This chain uses TRBV4-3 with TRBJ2-5; 13 nucleotides align to TRBD2. CDR1 and CDR2 (germline): LGHNA, YSLEER. V trimming: 3 bases; J trimming: 3 bases; junction bases outside the gene matches: 4. The CDR3 runs to 16 residues. CDR3 sequence reads: CASSQGLAGIEETQYF. CDR3 in DNA: TGCGCCAGCAGCCAGGGACTAGCGGGAATCGAAGAGACCCAGTACTTC.

This clonotype was counted between two and nine times. V usage is TRBV6-4 and J usage is TRBJ2-5; D gene unclear. The CDR3 spans 13 residues. Trimming removed 2 bases from V and 5 bases from J, with 9 bases in between. From germline, CDR1 is MRHNA and CDR2 SNTAGT. The DNA of the CDR3 is TGTGCCAGCAGTGACGGTCTGTGGGAGACCCAGTACTTC. It is translated as CASSDGLWETQYF.

There are many counts of this clonotype. The chain is built from TRBV12-3 or TRBV12-4 and TRBJ2-3, with D hard to call. This CDR3 has 14 amino acids. Trimming took 2 bases from V and 0 from J, leaving 6 bases between them. DNA of the CDR3: TGTGCCAGCAGTTTATCCCTAAGCACAGATACGCAGTATTTT. As protein: CASSLSLSTDTQYF.

This clonotype has only a few counts. The chain employs TRBV4-1 and TRBJ1-2; D is undetermined. V was shortened by 1 base and J by 8 bases, with 14 bases between the two germline ends. The CDR3 consists of 14 residues. Germline V gene sequence: CDR1 MGHRA, CDR2 YSYEKL. The CDR3 reads CASSQVDGSRGYTF. The DNA for the CDR3 is TGCGCCAGCAGCCAAGTTGACGGAAGTCGCGGCTACACCTTC.

This clonotype has only one observation. Just one base apart from a much larger clone, this may be a read error. The chain links TRBV29-1 to TRBJ2-1, with TRBD1 identical over 8 bases. With V trimmed by 3 bases and J by 7 bases, 8 bases remained unmatched. CDR3 size: 14 residues. Germline CDR1 reads SQVTM; CDR2 reads ANQGSEA. The CDR3 region is CSVEGQVRLNEQFF. CDR3 bases: TGCAGCGTTGAGGGACAGGTGAGATTAAATGAGCAGTTCTTC.

This clonotype was detected a few times. The chain combines TRBV12-3 or TRBV12-4 with TRBJ2-3; D is unresolved. V was trimmed by 5 bases and J by 1 base, leaving 13 bases between them. This CDR3 has 15 residues. This CDR3 is CASSELAMRTDTQYF. In DNA form, the CDR3 reads TGTGCCAGCAGTGAACTCGCGATGCGCACAGATACGCAGTATTTT.

This clonotype was observed at least ten times. The CDR3 bases are TGTGCCACGTGGACTAGCGGGATTCAAGATACGCAGTATTTT. Protein sequence: CATWTSGIQDTQYF. The chain is built from TRBV10-3 and TRBJ2-3, with 12 bases lining up with TRBD2. V shed 10 bases, J shed 5 bases, and the junction held 7 bases outside the gene matches. In germline, CDR1 is ENHRY, CDR2 SYGVKD. The CDR3 is made up of 14 amino acids.